The next 27 T cell receptor beta chains were all read from a single sample in a study of identical twins. Each CDR3 protein gets one entry after TCRdb re-called the 5' RACE reads with MiXCR. The data hold some 690,000 distinct CDR3 sequences, with less than 25% observed a single time. The data also belong to a second study, concerning T cells expressing NK-cell markers.

Sequences were obtained from PBMCs. The receptors shown here come from a woman in her late teens or twenties in good health.

The chain combines TRBV29-1 with TRBJ2-3; TRBD1 agrees at 8 bases. The V gene's germline CDR1 is SQVTM and CDR2 ANQGSEA. The CDR3 length is 14 residues. V was clipped by 6 bases and J by 4 bases; unmatched bases: 9. The CDR3 reads CSVVTGVSADTQYF. The CDR3 nucleotides are TGCAGCGTGGTGACAGGGGTGAGCGCAGATACGCAGTATTTT.

The chain has TRBV24-1 and TRBJ2-3; no definite D call. CDR3 length equals 14 residues. Germline CDR1 and CDR2: KGHDR and SFDVKD. V gave up 5 bases and J gave up 0 bases, with 8 bases separating them. In nucleotides, the CDR3 is TGTGCCACCAGTGGTCAAACTAGCACAGATACGCAGTATTTT. The encoded protein is CATSGQTSTDTQYF.

The table lists this clonotype with a count of one. The chain carries TRBV9 and TRBJ2-1; 12 bases are shared with TRBD2. V dropped 3 bases and J dropped 0; count of bases not matched to a gene: 10. Germline V gives CDR1 SGDLS, CDR2 YYNGEE. The CDR3 is made up of 19 amino acids. The CDR3 reads CASSAGLAGTTSSYNEQFF. The DNA for the CDR3 is TGTGCCAGCAGCGCGGGACTAGCGGGCACTACGAGCTCCTACAATGAGCAGTTCTTC.

The chain employs TRBV3-1 and TRBJ2-1; D is uncertain. CDR1 is LGHDT and CDR2 is YNNKEL in the germline V gene (reference sequence). Trimming took 2 bases from V and 7 from J, leaving 9 bases between them. The CDR3 covers 13 residues. CDR3 loop: CASSQSFGNEQFF. CDR3 DNA sequence: TGTGCCAGCAGCCAATCTTTCGGGAATGAGCAGTTCTTC.

This clonotype was observed a handful of times. V is TRBV20-1 and J is TRBJ2-7; 15 nucleotides line up with TRBD2. The CDR3 totals 14 residues. Trimming at V came to 6 bases and at J to 4 bases, leaving 4 bases not matched to a gene. Germline assignment: CDR1 DFQATT and CDR2 SNEGSKA (reference sequence). CDR3 sequence: CSAGTSGRLYEQYF. The DNA of the CDR3 is TGCAGTGCGGGGACTAGCGGGAGGCTGTACGAGCAGTACTTC.

The J gene is TRBJ2-7, the V gene TRBV6-2 or TRBV6-3, with D tentatively TRBD2 (5 bases). CDR1 is MNHEY, CDR2 SVGEGT, per germline. The CDR3 is 13 residues long. The V and J ends lost 7 bases and 7 bases respectively, with 17 bases between them. The CDR3 coding sequence is TGTGCCAGCACTCCAGTCGTCGAGGGAGAGCAGTACTTC. The encoded protein is CASTPVVEGEQYF.

This clonotype has a handful of counts. The V and J genes are TRBV10-3 and TRBJ1-5; unclear D gene. Trimming removed 4 bases at V and 4 bases at J, with 11 bases between. This CDR3 spans 14 amino acids. The germline V gene has CDR1 ENHRY and CDR2 SYGVKD. CDR3 region: CAISGTGSNQPQHF. The CDR3, as DNA: TGTGCCATCAGTGGGACGGGCTCAAATCAGCCCCAGCATTTT.

This clonotype has more than one count but fewer than ten. The chain combines TRBV28 with TRBJ2-3; either TRBD1 or TRBD2 may supply D (5 bases each). The CDR3 is made up of 15 amino acids. V shed 6 bases and J shed 8 bases, with 21 bases lying between them. Germline V gene sequence: CDR1 MDHEN, CDR2 SYDVKM. The CDR3 bases are TGTGCCAGCAGGGGGGACGGGCTCTTCACGGGTACGCAGTATTTT. Its translation is CASRGDGLFTGTQYF. The full variable domain, its missing parts supplied by reference TRBV28 and TRBJ2-3, is DVKVTQSSRYLVKRTGEKVFLECVQDMDHENMFWYRQDPGLGLRLIYFSYDVKMKEKGDIPEGYSVSREKKERFSLILESASTNQTSMYLCASRGDGLFTGTQYFGPGTRLTVL.

CDR3 DNA: TGTGCCAGCTCACTTCCGGGGACTCTCAGGGAGCAGTTCTTC. This translates into CASSLPGTLREQFF. The rearrangement uses TRBV18 and TRBJ2-1; tentatively, D is TRBD2 (6 bases). The CDR3 is made up of 14 amino acids. Germline V lookup: CDR1 KGHSH, CDR2 LQKENI. V was pared by 4 bases and J by 10 bases, with 17 bases between.

The rearrangement joins TRBV29-1 to TRBJ2-3; no reliable D call. Trimming pared 1 base from V and 4 bases from J, leaving 3 bases between. The CDR3 has 11 residues. Germline lookup yields CDR1 SQVTM and CDR2 ANQGSEA. CDR3: CSVEVSDTQYF. The CDR3 coding sequence is TGCAGCGTTGAAGTATCAGATACGCAGTATTTT.

The sample holds many counts of this clonotype. This chain connects TRBV20-1 to TRBJ2-7; a weak D match, TRBD2 (5 bases). V lost 6 bases to trimming and J lost 0 bases, with 15 bases between them. The CDR3 contains 14 residues. CDR1 DFQATT and CDR2 SNEGSKA come from the germline V gene (reference sequence). The CDR3 nucleotides are TGCAGTGCGATACTGATTGGGAGCTCCTACGAGCAGTACTTC. Amino acids: CSAILIGSSYEQYF.

This rearrangement joins TRBV10-2 to TRBJ2-1, with D uncertain. The CDR3 spans 14 residues. Germline V gene sequence: CDR1 WSHSY, CDR2 SAAADI. The V end lost 8 bases, the J end lost 6 bases, and 17 bases lay between the germline ends. This chain's CDR3 is CASFGQLPFNEQFF. CDR3 coding DNA: TGCGCCAGCTTTGGCCAGCTCCCCTTCAATGAGCAGTTCTTC.

The J gene is TRBJ2-1, the V gene TRBV12-3 or TRBV12-4; the match to TRBD2 covers 11 bases. The CDR3 length is 16 residues. The junction had 9 bases not matched to a gene; V was cut back by 7 bases and J by 4 bases. CDR3 nucleotides: TGTGCCAGCACCCCTCTGGGGACTAGCGGATACAATGAGCAGTTCTTC. This translates into CASTPLGTSGYNEQFF.

The gene calls are TRBV25-1 and TRBJ2-3, with D maybe TRBD1 (5 bases). Germline V lookup: CDR1 MGHDK, CDR2 SYGVNS. This CDR3 has 15 amino acids. With 2 bases removed from V and 1 base from J, the gap between germline ends came to 10 bases. The CDR3 protein is CASSELRGRTDTQYF. CDR3 in DNA: TGTGCCAGCAGTGAACTAAGGGGCCGCACAGATACGCAGTATTTT.

This clonotype showed up just a few times. The rearrangement joins TRBV20-1 to TRBJ2-1; 9 bases match TRBD2. The V gene's germline CDR1 is DFQATT and CDR2 SNEGSKA (reference sequence). V dropped 6 bases and J dropped 1; count of bases not matched to a gene: 7. The CDR3 runs 15 residues. This CDR3 reads CSALTSGLSYNEQFF. Here the CDR3 DNA reads TGCAGTGCCTTGACTAGCGGTCTTTCCTACAATGAGCAGTTCTTC.

This chain joins TRBV11-1 and TRBJ2-5; D might be TRBD1 or TRBD2, each matching 5 bases. The length of the CDR3 is 16 residues. The germline V gene encodes CDR1 SGHAT and CDR2 FQDESV (reference sequence). The ends were cut back, 4 bases at V and 5 bases at J, with 20 bases in the middle. CDR3 sequence reads: CASSSGRIASTETQYF. CDR3 DNA sequence: TGTGCCAGCAGCTCGGGGCGAATAGCGTCTACGGAGACCCAGTACTTC.

This chain uses TRBV10-2 with TRBJ2-1, with 13 positions matching TRBD2. The V gene's germline CDR1 is WSHSY and CDR2 SAAADI. There are 15 residues in the CDR3. Germline trimming cut 6 bases from V and 8 bases from J; bases unmatched to any gene: 7. For the CDR3, the DNA is TGCGCCAGCAGACTAGCGGGAGGGCCGTTGGATGAGCAGTTCTTC. Translating gives CASRLAGGPLDEQFF.

This clonotype was counted a few times. The chain is built from TRBV12-5 and TRBJ1-1; D not resolved. The CDR3 runs to 13 residues. The V end lost 3 bases, the J end lost 0 bases, and 5 bases lay between the germline ends. Looked up from germline, CDR1 is LGHNT and CDR2 is FRNRAP. The chain's CDR3 is CASGLELNTEAFF. The CDR3 DNA sequence: TGTGCTAGTGGTTTAGAGTTGAACACTGAAGCTTTCTTT.

The table lists this clonotype with many counts. V usage is TRBV29-1 and J usage is TRBJ1-2; 7 bases match TRBD1. This CDR3 is built from 12 residues. Trimming removed 6 bases from V and 8 bases from J; junction bases left unmatched: 9. Germline loops: CDR1 SQVTM, CDR2 ANQGSEA. CDR3 region: CSVDKGAGGYTF. The CDR3 nucleotides read TGCAGCGTGGACAAGGGGGCAGGAGGCTACACCTTC.

This clonotype was seen only a few times. The CDR3 DNA follows: TGTGCCAGCAGTACAAGGAGGGGAACAGATACGCAGTATTTT. It is translated as CASSTRRGTDTQYF. The chain carries TRBV12-3 or TRBV12-4 and TRBJ2-3; the D gene is possibly TRBD2 (6 bases). CDR3 length: 14 residues. Trimming took off 5 bases at V and 3 bases at J, with 12 bases between the two ends.

The V and J genes are TRBV27 and TRBJ1-1; D gene unclear. The CDR3 has 15 residues. Trimming shortened V by 8 bases and J by 0 bases, and 16 bases separated the two germline ends. Looked up from germline, CDR1 is MNHEY and CDR2 is SMNVEV (reference sequence). CDR3 DNA sequence: TGTGCCAGCGGCTCCCTCCGACTGGTGAACACTGAAGCTTTCTTT. Translation: CASGSLRLVNTEAFF.

This clonotype was detected a few times. The chain links TRBV20-1 to TRBJ2-7; 7 positions agree with TRBD1. CDR3 size: 12 residues. Trimming cost V 6 bases and J 3 bases; bases outside gene matches: 5. The germline CDR1 and CDR2 sequences are DFQATT and SNEGSKA (reference sequence). CDR3 sequence: CSARTGYYEQYF. As DNA, the CDR3 is TGCAGTGCCAGGACAGGCTACTACGAGCAGTACTTC.

The chain recombines TRBV20-1 with TRBJ1-3, with unresolved D. Germline CDR1 reads DFQATT; CDR2 reads SNEGSKA (reference sequence). The CDR3 runs 15 residues. The germline V and J ends were trimmed by 6 bases and 0 bases, with 15 bases remaining between them. CDR3: CSALTRLISGNTIYF. The CDR3, as DNA: TGCAGTGCCCTTACCAGACTGATCTCTGGAAACACCATATATTTT.

This chain links TRBV20-1 with TRBJ2-1; D possibly corresponds to TRBD2 (6 bases). The V end was cut by 1 base, the J end by 9 bases, with 7 bases between. The CDR3 is made up of 11 amino acids. Germline-derived CDR1 and CDR2 are DFQATT and SNEGSKA (reference sequence). The CDR3 DNA sequence: TGCAGTGCTAGAGGAGCGGGTGAGCAGTTCTTC. Its protein product is CSARGAGEQFF.

The chain carries TRBV7-3 and TRBJ2-7; TRBD2 agrees at 8 bases. The CDR3 has 17 amino acids. Germline assignment: CDR1 SGHTA and CDR2 FQGTGA. V lost 3 bases and J lost 0; bases outside the gene matches: 10. The CDR3 region is CASSFVQGTRSSYEQYF. DNA for the CDR3: TGTGCCAGCAGCTTTGTTCAAGGGACTAGAAGCTCCTACGAGCAGTACTTC.

This clonotype has a count of ten or more. This chain connects TRBV9 to TRBJ2-2; TRBD2 agrees at 8 bases. The CDR3 length is 21 residues. V shed 0 bases, J shed 3 bases, and the junction held 19 bases outside the gene matches. Looked up from germline, CDR1 is SGDLS and CDR2 is YYNGEE. This CDR3 is CASSVATSGRGGARDTGELFF. The DNA of the CDR3 is TGTGCCAGCAGCGTAGCTACATCCGGCCGGGGGGGCGCCCGGGACACCGGGGAGCTGTTTTTT.

This clonotype was found a few times. The V gene is TRBV20-1, the J gene TRBJ2-5; the D gene is possibly TRBD2 (6 bases). This CDR3 region has 13 residues. The germline CDR1 and CDR2 sequences are DFQATT and SNEGSKA (reference sequence). Trimming stripped 6 bases from V and 4 bases from J, with 15 bases between. This CDR3 is CSARGENGETQYF. Here the CDR3 DNA reads TGCAGTGCCCGCGGGGAGAACGGAGAGACCCAGTACTTC.